This TCR beta chain was observed in a study of human T cells and chemical hapten exposure. Broader study findings: Counts of expanded TCRs (at PT1) showed a positive correlation with patch test score. Since the donors had alopecia, their immune response may not be the same as that of healthy people. The number of TCRs above 1 in 1000 frequency did not change after DPC sensitization.

In the library, unique molecular identifiers were attached to individual cDNA molecules. TCRdb called the RACE reads again in MiXCR, with one record for every CDR3 protein. Altogether around 80,000 distinct CDR3 sequences are present, less than 8% being singletons, with the ten largest covering 1% to 1.5%. Noted time point: patch test 2, 6 weeks after DPC sensitization. Stated treatment: therapeutic diphenylcyclopropenone sensitization with weekly scalp DPC. In its sample, this clonotype was seen many times. Its antigen is undetermined. Germline V lookup: CDR1 KGHSH, CDR2 LQKENI. This CDR3 is built from 14 residues. Trimming stripped 0 bases from V and 6 bases from J, with 10 bases between.

The genes are TRBV18 and TRBJ2-3; D is perhaps TRBD2 (6 bases). The sample was whole blood, taken in connection with sensitization to the hapten diphenylcyclopropenone (DPC). The clonotype originates from a woman younger than 45 with alopecia areata. Some clones in this sample may be carry-over from other donors' samples. The CDR3: CASSPPARGDTQYF. CDR3 coding DNA: TGTGCCAGCTCACCACCGGCACGGGGGGATACGCAGTATTTT.